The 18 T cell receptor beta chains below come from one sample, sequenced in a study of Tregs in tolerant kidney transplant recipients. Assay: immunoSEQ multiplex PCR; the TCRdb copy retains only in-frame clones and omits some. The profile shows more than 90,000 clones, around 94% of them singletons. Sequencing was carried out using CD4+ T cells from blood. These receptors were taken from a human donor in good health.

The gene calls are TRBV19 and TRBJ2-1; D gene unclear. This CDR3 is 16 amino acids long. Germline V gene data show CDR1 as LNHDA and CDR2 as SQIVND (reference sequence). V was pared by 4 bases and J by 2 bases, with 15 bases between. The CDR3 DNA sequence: TGTGCCAGTAGTACCTCAGTTGGGGTGACCTACAATGAGCAGTTCTTC. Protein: CASSTSVGVTYNEQFF.

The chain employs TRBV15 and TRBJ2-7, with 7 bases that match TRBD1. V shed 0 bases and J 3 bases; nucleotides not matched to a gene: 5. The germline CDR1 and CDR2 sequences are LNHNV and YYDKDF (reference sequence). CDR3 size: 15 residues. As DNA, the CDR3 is TGTGCCACCAGCAGAGAAAGACAGGGAGTCTACGAGCAGTACTTC. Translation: CATSRERQGVYEQYF.

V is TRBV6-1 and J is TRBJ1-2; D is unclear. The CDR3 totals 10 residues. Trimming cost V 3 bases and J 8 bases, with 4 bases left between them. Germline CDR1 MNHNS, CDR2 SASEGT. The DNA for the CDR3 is TGTGCCAGCAGTGAGTGGGGCTACACCTTC. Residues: CASSEWGYTF.

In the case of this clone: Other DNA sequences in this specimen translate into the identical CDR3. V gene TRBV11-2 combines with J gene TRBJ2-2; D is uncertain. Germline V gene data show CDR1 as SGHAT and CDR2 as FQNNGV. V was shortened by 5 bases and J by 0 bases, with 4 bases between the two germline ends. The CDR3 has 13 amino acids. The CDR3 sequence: CASSLTNTGELFF. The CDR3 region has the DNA TGTGCCAGCAGCCTGACGAACACCGGGGAGCTGTTTTTT.

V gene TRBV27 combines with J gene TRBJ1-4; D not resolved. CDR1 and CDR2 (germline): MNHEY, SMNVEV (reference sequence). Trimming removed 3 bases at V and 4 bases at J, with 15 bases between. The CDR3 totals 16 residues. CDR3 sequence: CASSLIQTGNNEKLFF. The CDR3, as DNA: TGTGCCAGCAGTTTGATCCAGACGGGGAATAATGAAAAACTGTTTTTT.

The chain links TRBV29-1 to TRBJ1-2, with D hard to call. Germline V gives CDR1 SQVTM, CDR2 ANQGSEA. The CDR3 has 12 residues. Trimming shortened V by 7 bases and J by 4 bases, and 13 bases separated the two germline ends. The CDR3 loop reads CSATPWGYGYTF. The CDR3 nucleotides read TGCAGCGCCACTCCATGGGGCTATGGCTACACCTTC.

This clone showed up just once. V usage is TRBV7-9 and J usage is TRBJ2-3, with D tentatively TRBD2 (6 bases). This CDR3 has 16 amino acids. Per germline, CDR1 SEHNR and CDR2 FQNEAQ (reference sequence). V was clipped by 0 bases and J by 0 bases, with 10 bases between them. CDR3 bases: TGTGCCAGCAGCTTAGCGGGTAGCGGTAGCACAGATACGCAGTATTTT. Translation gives CASSLAGSGSTDTQYF.

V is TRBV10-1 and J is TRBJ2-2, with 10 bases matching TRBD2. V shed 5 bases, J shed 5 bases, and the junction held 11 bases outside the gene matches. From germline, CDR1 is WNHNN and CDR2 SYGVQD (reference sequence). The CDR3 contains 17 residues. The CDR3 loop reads CASSPPGTSAWTGELFF. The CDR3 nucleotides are TGCGCCAGCAGTCCCCCGGGGACTAGCGCGTGGACCGGGGAGCTGTTTTTT.

Here the CDR3 reads CASSSAGGRIYEQYF. In DNA form, the CDR3 reads TGTGCCAGCAGTTCAGCGGGGGGACGGATCTACGAGCAGTACTTC. V and J are TRBV5-4 and TRBJ2-7; 9 nucleotides line up with TRBD2. The CDR3 extends over 15 amino acids. CDR1 and CDR2 from the germline V gene are SGHNT and YYREEE (reference sequence). The V segment lost 5 bases and the J segment 3 bases; nucleotides outside the gene matches: 9.

The chain's CDR3 is CASSRSGQGGAHEQYF. The DNA of the CDR3 is TGTGCCAGCAGCAGGAGCGGGCAGGGGGGAGCCCACGAGCAGTACTTC. The gene calls are TRBV7-9 and TRBJ2-7; tentatively, D is TRBD1 (7 bases). Trimming took 5 bases from V and 5 from J, leaving 22 bases between them. Germline-derived CDR1 and CDR2 are SEHNR and FQNEAQ (reference sequence). CDR3 length equals 16 residues. Full variable domain (remainder filled in from reference TRBV7-9 and TRBJ2-7): DTGVSQNPRHKITKRGQNVTFRCDPISEHNRLYWYRQTLGQGPEFLTYFQNEAQLEKSRLLSDRFSAERPKGSFSTLEIQRTEQGDSAMYLCASSRSGQGGAHEQYFGPGTRLTVT.

CDR3 nucleotides: TGTGCCAGCAGACTAGGGAGCGCGAACACCGGGGAGCTGTTTTTT. Its translation: CASRLGSANTGELFF. This chain connects TRBV5-4 to TRBJ2-2, with D maybe TRBD2 (5 bases). The V gene's germline CDR1 is SGHNT and CDR2 YYREEE (reference sequence). V was clipped by 5 bases and J by 0 bases, with 11 bases between them. This CDR3 contains 15 residues.

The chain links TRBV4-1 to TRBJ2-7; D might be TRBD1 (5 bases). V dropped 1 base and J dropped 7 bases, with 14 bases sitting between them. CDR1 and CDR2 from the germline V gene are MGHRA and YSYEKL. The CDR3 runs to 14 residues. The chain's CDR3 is CASSQVEWGVEQYF. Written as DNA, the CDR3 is TGCGCCAGCAGCCAAGTTGAATGGGGCGTGGAGCAGTACTTC.

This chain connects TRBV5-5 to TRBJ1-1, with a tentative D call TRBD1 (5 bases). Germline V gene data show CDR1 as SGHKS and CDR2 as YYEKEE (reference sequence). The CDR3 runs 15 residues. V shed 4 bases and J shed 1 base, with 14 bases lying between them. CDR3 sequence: CASSRDPTGNTEAFF. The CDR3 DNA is TGTGCCAGCAGCCGGGACCCCACGGGGAACACTGAAGCTTTCTTT.

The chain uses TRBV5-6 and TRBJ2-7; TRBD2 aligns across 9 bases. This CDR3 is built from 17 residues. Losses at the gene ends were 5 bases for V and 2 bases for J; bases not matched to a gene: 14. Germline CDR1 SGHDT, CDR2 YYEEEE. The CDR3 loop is CASRIGPTSGSPYEQYF. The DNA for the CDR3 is TGTGCCAGCAGGATTGGTCCTACTAGCGGGTCTCCCTACGAGCAGTACTTC.

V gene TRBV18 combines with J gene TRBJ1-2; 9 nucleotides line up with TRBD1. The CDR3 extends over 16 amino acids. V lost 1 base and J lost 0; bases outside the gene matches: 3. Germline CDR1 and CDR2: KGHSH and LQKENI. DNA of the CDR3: TGTGCCAGCTCACCACAGGGACAGGGATCTAACTATGGCTACACCTTC. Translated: CASSPQGQGSNYGYTF. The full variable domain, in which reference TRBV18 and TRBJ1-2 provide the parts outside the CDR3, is NAGVMQNPRHLVRRRGQEARLRCSPMKGHSHVYWYRQLPEEGLKFMVYLQKENIIDESGMPKERFSAEFPKEGPSILRIQQVVRGDSAAYFCASSPQGQGSNYGYTFGSGTRLTVV.

In DNA, the CDR3 is TGCGCCAGCAGCCAAGTTAAGGGGTCGTACAATGAGCAGTTCTTC. Amino acid sequence: CASSQVKGSYNEQFF. The rearrangement joins TRBV4-1 to TRBJ2-1, with D perhaps TRBD1 (5 bases). Trimming pared 1 base from V and 4 bases from J, leaving 11 bases between. The CDR3 is made up of 15 amino acids. CDR1 and CDR2 (germline): MGHRA, YSYEKL.

This chain's CDR3 is CASSPIRVEANYGYTF. CDR3 coding DNA: TGTGCCAGCAGCCCAATTCGGGTGGAAGCTAACTATGGCTACACCTTC. The chain combines TRBV14 with TRBJ1-2; no clear D gene. Trimming shortened V by 4 bases and J by 0 bases, and 15 bases separated the two germline ends. Germline V gene sequence: CDR1 SGHDN, CDR2 FVKESK. The CDR3 loop spans 16 amino acids.

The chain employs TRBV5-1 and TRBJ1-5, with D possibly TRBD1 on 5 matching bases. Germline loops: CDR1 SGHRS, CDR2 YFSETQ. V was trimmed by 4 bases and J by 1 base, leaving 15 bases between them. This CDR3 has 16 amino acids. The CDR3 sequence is CASSPWGPGSNQPQHF. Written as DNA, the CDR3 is TGCGCCAGCAGCCCCTGGGGACCCGGGAGCAATCAGCCCCAGCATTTT.